This TCR beta chain was recorded in a study of blood T cells in healthy people across ages. Study as a whole: When template switching was applied, about one barcoded beta molecule was captured per two T cells.

Alongside a J-beta primer mix, a sample-barcoded 5' primer served in a second PCR lasting roughly 6 to 11 cycles. Every single cDNA molecule received a tag from a template-switch adaptor with 12 random nucleotides. TCRdb re-called the 5' RACE reads with MiXCR, one entry per CDR3 protein. Among roughly 730,000 distinct CDR3 sequences listed, approximately 60% were seen once. Each individual donor underwent a draw of approximately 9.8 milliliters of peripheral blood. The authors isolated at least 6.5 million PBMCs per sample. The sample consisted of blood. The sequence came from a man in his forties or fifties in good health.

CDR3 in DNA: TGTGCCAGCAGCTTGTGGTACTTC. Translating gives CASSLWYF. This rearrangement joins TRBV7-4 to TRBJ2-5; no definite D call. The V end lost 3 bases, the J end lost 13 bases, and 3 bases lay between the germline ends. The CDR3 length is 8 residues. The germline V gene encodes CDR1 SGHVT and CDR2 SQSDAQ.